This T cell receptor beta chain originates from a study of T cells in Graves' hyperthyroidism and ophthalmopathy. Per germline, CDR1 MDHEN and CDR2 SYDVKM. V gave up 2 bases and J gave up 2 bases, with 16 bases separating them. CDR3 length: 17 residues. This clonotype was recorded many times. The CDR3 regions of TCR beta were amplified from RNA transcripts. HTBI primers drove first-round RT-PCR of the TCR CDR3. TCRdb analysed the multiplex PCR reads with MiXCR anew, one entry per CDR3 protein. The sample lists more than 500,000 distinct CDR3 sequences, roughly 15% occurring once. Ophthalmopathy cases scored 3 or more on the Clinical Activity Score and 4 or more on NOSPECS grade, with duration below 3 months. Uncontrolled infection, other autoimmune disease, pregnancy or lactation excluded patients.

This TCR derives from a woman in her twenties or thirties with Graves' ophthalmopathy. The V call is TRBV28, the J call TRBJ1-3; possibly TRBD1 for D (5 bases). Sequencing was done on a sample of blood. The CDR3 protein is CASSLAQGFQTGNTIYF. The CDR3 region has the DNA TGTGCCAGCAGTTTAGCGCAGGGCTTTCAAACTGGAAACACCATATATTTT.